This T cell receptor (beta chain) was sequenced in a study of radiotherapy plus CTLA-4 blockade in lung cancer. Turning to the study itself: Around a sixth of patients responded objectively, and about 33% achieved disease control. Whole-study findings and limits: With interferon-beta, early dynamics of blood T cell clones were reported to best predict response. Subsequent to radiotherapy plus ipilimumab, tumor-derived TCR clones underwent expansion in blood.

Patients with chemo-refractory metastatic non-small-cell lung cancer received focal radiation plus CTLA-4 blockade with ipilimumab. A word on this clone: What it recognizes is unknown.

Libraries were prepared by immunoSEQ multiplex PCR; TCRdb keeps only in-frame clonotypes and omits some of them. This repertoire shows 90,000 to 130,000 clones, roughly 86% found once; its top ten account for 3.3%. The source is a human donor with non-small cell lung cancer that progressed on radiotherapy plus ipilimumab. Some clones in this sample may be carry-over from other donors' samples. The material was peripheral blood, obtained from a patient treated with radiotherapy plus ipilimumab.

CDR3 DNA: TGCAGCGTACGGACAGGGGATAGGGGTCAGCCCCAGCATTTT. This gives the protein CSVRTGDRGQPQHF. The genes are TRBV29-1 and TRBJ1-5; 9 bases map to TRBD1. This CDR3 has 14 amino acids. Germline CDR1 SQVTM, CDR2 ANQGSEA. The ends lost 6 bases at V and 6 bases at J; junction bases unmatched: 9.